This entry features one T cell receptor beta chain sequence. Its target is not known. These data belong to a study of radiotherapy plus CTLA-4 blockade in lung cancer. On the study more broadly: Of all patients, more than 15% responded objectively and about 30% showed disease control.

V lost 4 bases and J lost 2; bases outside the gene matches: 8. Germline V gene data show CDR1 as LGHNA and CDR2 as YNFKEQ. The CDR3 consists of 16 residues. Study-wide results and caveats: Tumor-derived TCR clones expanded in blood after radiotherapy plus ipilimumab. The authors reported that early blood T cell clone dynamics, with interferon-beta, best predicted response.

TCRdb's table, derived via immunoSEQ multiplex PCR, lists solely in-frame clones and lacks some. The table records 89,000 or so clones, 82% of them present only once. Here the sequenced sample was peripheral blood, taken from a patient treated with radiotherapy plus ipilimumab. The chain joins TRBV4-2 to TRBJ2-7, with TRBD2 identical over 10 bases. This receptor was obtained from a human donor with non-small cell lung cancer who had a partial response to radiotherapy plus ipilimumab. CDR3 sequence (DNA): TGTGCCAGCAGCCGACCCCTAGCGGGAGAACCCTACGAGCAGTACTTC. This gives the protein CASSRPLAGEPYEQYF.